The 12 T cell receptor beta chains below come from one sample, sequenced in a study of blood T cell dynamics during melanoma immunotherapy. Time point: week 3, after first cycle of checkpoint inhibitor. Some clones are missing from TCRdb's copy, which holds only in-frame ones; the method was immunoSEQ multiplex PCR. The data show 3,500 to 5,000 clones, roughly 84% seen once. The sequenced sample was blood, obtained from a patient treated with checkpoint blockade. Receptor source: a human donor with melanoma.

This clone has more than one count but fewer than ten. The V gene is TRBV25-1, the J gene TRBJ1-4, with TRBD1 matching 8 bases. J was trimmed by 7 bases and V by 5 bases; bases with no gene match: 3. Germline loops: CDR1 MGHDK, CDR2 SYGVNS. This CDR3 has 13 amino acids. The DNA for the CDR3 is TGTGCCAGCAGTAGGACAGGGATTGAAAAACTGTTTTTT. As protein: CASSRTGIEKLFF.

The chain links TRBV18 to TRBJ2-1; weak D call: TRBD2 (5 bases). Trimming stripped 0 bases from V and 2 bases from J, with 8 bases between. The CDR3 runs to 15 residues. Germline values: CDR1 KGHSH, CDR2 LQKENI. The CDR3 sequence: CASSPPGSTYNEQFF. CDR3 DNA sequence: TGTGCCAGCTCACCACCGGGGAGCACCTACAATGAGCAGTTCTTC.

Concerning this clone: The same CDR3 can be traced to other DNA sequences in this sample. The chain recombines TRBV6-1 with TRBJ2-3; D tentatively fits TRBD1 or TRBD2 (7 bases each). Germline V gene lookup returns CDR1 MNHNS and CDR2 SASEGT. The CDR3 is 15 residues long. The V end was cut by 0 bases, the J end by 4 bases, with 11 bases between. This CDR3 is CASSEAAGGADTQYF. For the CDR3, the DNA is TGTGCCAGCAGTGAAGCGGCAGGGGGGGCAGATACGCAGTATTTT.

This clone was seen just once. CDR3 residues: CASTWGTSTNEKLFF. In DNA, the CDR3 is TGCGCCAGCACCTGGGGGACTTCAACTAATGAAAAACTGTTTTTT. The gene calls are TRBV5-1 and TRBJ1-4, with D tentatively TRBD1 (5 bases). V was trimmed by 6 bases and J by 0 bases, leaving 12 bases between them. CDR3 size: 15 residues. Germline-derived CDR1 and CDR2 are SGHRS and YFSETQ.

This rearrangement joins TRBV7-8 to TRBJ2-7, with TRBD1 matching 8 bases. The CDR3 is 18 residues long. Per the germline V gene, CDR1 is SGHVS and CDR2 is FQNEAQ. V was pared by 1 base and J by 5 bases, with 16 bases of the junction left unmatched. The CDR3, as DNA: TGTGCCAGCAGCTTAGTGGGCGCCGGAGGACAGGGTCTCCACGAGCAGTACTTC. Residues: CASSLVGAGGQGLHEQYF.

This rearrangement joins TRBV6-1 to TRBJ2-6; D might be TRBD1 (5 bases). CDR3 length: 14 amino acids. Germline CDR1 reads MNHNS; CDR2 reads SASEGT. Deletions cut 9 bases from V and 5 bases from J, with 14 bases between. CDR3: CASITQGRANVLTF. CDR3 bases: TGTGCCAGTATTACCCAGGGTCGGGCCAACGTCCTGACTTTC.

This clone was counted only a few times. The CDR3 loop reads CASSLGVRGKGGAFF. The CDR3 nucleotides are TGTGCCAGCAGCTTAGGGGTCAGGGGGAAGGGTGGAGCTTTCTTT. The chain carries TRBV7-2 and TRBJ1-1; 7 nucleotides agree with TRBD1. Germline lookup yields CDR1 SGHTA and CDR2 FQGNSA. There are 15 residues in the CDR3. V lost 1 base to trimming and J lost 10 bases; unmatched junction nucleotides: 12.

This sequence joins TRBV15 and TRBJ2-2; 9 bases align to TRBD1. V lost 2 bases and J lost 2; bases outside the gene matches: 9. Germline V gives CDR1 LNHNV, CDR2 YYDKDF (reference sequence). The CDR3 runs 18 residues. CDR3 sequence reads: CATSRNRPGQGNTGELFF. The CDR3 coding sequence is TGTGCCACCAGCAGAAATAGACCGGGACAGGGTAACACCGGGGAGCTGTTTTTT.

This clone was recorded once. The chain uses TRBV5-1 and TRBJ2-3; D is possibly TRBD2 (6 bases). This CDR3 has 18 amino acids. CDR1 and CDR2 (germline): SGHRS, YFSETQ. V was clipped by 0 bases and J by 0 bases, with 17 bases between them. Here the CDR3 reads CASSLATSSDTSTDTQYF. CDR3 DNA sequence: TGCGCCAGCAGCTTGGCGACGTCTAGCGACACCAGCACAGATACGCAGTATTTT.

The chain uses TRBV6-5 and TRBJ2-7; maybe TRBD1 (6 bases). Germline loops: CDR1 MNHEY, CDR2 SVGAGI. The V gene lost 6 bases and the J gene lost 3 bases, with 18 bases spanning the gap. The CDR3 is 15 amino acids. CDR3 DNA: TGTGCCAGCAGCCCTGTGCCCAGGGGCGGCTACGAGCAGTACTTC. Its translation is CASSPVPRGGYEQYF.

J is TRBJ2-1 and V is TRBV7-9; D unresolved. The CDR3 runs 16 residues. Trimming took 1 base from V and 1 from J, leaving 11 bases between them. Germline CDR1 is SEHNR and CDR2 is FQNEAQ (reference sequence). This CDR3 is CASSLEQQRSYNEQFF. The CDR3 DNA sequence: TGTGCCAGCAGCTTAGAACAACAGCGATCCTACAATGAGCAGTTCTTC.

V usage is TRBV5-4 and J usage is TRBJ2-1; the D gene could be TRBD1 or TRBD2 (5 bases each). The CDR3 has 15 residues. Trimming pared 3 bases from V and 8 bases from J, leaving 18 bases between. Germline lookup yields CDR1 SGHNT and CDR2 YYREEE (reference sequence). The CDR3 DNA sequence: TGTGCCAGCAGCTACACTTCTGGGGGAGTCGATGAGCAGTTCTTC. Encoded protein: CASSYTSGGVDEQFF.